This T cell receptor (beta chain) was profiled in a study of blood T cell repertoires in COVID-19. The CDR3 totals 13 residues. The germline V gene has CDR1 MNHEY and CDR2 SVGAGI. V was cut by 6 bases and J by 1 base, with 10 bases left in between. Only in-frame clones appear in the TCRdb table, and some are missing; sequencing was by immunoSEQ multiplex PCR. Altogether under 250,000 clones are present, about 78% being singletons, with the ten largest covering roughly 6%. Sequencing was performed on peripheral blood. This chain connects TRBV6-5 to TRBJ2-7; a weak D match, TRBD1 (6 bases). The TCR originated in a woman in her sixties or seventies with acute or convalescent COVID-19. CDR3 region: CASRPGHSYEQYF. The CDR3 DNA follows: TGTGCCAGCAGGCCGGGACATTCCTACGAGCAGTACTTC.